Listed here is a single TCR beta chain. This sample is part of a study of blood T cell repertoires in COVID-19. Background on the study: Specimens from acute and convalescent COVID-19 originated in the United States, Italy and Spain. From T cells, B-cell-depleted T cells, or PBMCs came the material, which was cDNA or gDNA.

The method was immunoSEQ multiplex PCR; TCRdb's version includes in-frame clones alone and lacks a portion of them. Found here are 150,000 to 200,000 clones, about 89% of them singletons; the top ten hold roughly 0.82%. The germline gives CDR1 SEHNR, CDR2 FQNEAQ (reference sequence). V lost 6 bases, J lost 12 bases, and 7 bases stayed unmatched. The CDR3 sequence is 11 residues long. In Cohort 3, a recovered donor had either two negative PCRs, clearance, or symptom resolution. This receptor was obtained from a woman between 18 and 29 years old who had recovered from COVID-19. The chain links TRBV7-9 to TRBJ1-1; 7 bases are a match to TRBD1. The sequenced material came from PBMCs or T cells enriched from blood (not recorded which). The DNA of the CDR3 is TGTGCCAGCAGTTACGACAGGGAAACTTTCTTT. Translating it yields CASSYDRETFF.